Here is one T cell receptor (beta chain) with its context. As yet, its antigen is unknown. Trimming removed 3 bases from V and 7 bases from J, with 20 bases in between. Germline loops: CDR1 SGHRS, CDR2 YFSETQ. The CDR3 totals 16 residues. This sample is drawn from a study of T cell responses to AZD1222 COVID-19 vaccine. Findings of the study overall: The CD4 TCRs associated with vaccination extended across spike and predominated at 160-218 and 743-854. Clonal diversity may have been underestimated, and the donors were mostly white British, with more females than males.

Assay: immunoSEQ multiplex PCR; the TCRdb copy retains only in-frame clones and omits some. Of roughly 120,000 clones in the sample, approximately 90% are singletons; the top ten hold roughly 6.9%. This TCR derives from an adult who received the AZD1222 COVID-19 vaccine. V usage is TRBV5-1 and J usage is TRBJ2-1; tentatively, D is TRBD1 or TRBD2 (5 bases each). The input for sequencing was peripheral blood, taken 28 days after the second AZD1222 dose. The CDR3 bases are TGCGCCAGCAGCTCCCTCCCCGGGACCAGACCGAATGAGCAGTTCTTC. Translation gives CASSSLPGTRPNEQFF.